This entry features one T cell receptor (beta chain) sequence. The antigen this receptor binds is unknown. The record has no base qualities; no much larger clone is one base away. V is pruned by 4 bases and J by 4 bases, leaving 10 bases of the junction without a gene match. Reading the germline V gene gives CDR1 SGHVS and CDR2 FQNEAQ. From cysteine to phenylalanine, the CDR3 is 15 amino acids long. Of all the DNA, just the CDR3 is kept, 45 bases in frame from base 1. The data were taken from a study of T cell responses to AZD1222 COVID-19 vaccine (dated by TCRdb to about 2021). Regarding the research as a whole: AZD1222 recipients given second doses at about 4 weeks or at about 12 weeks were pooled, since spike-specific TCR depth and breadth were not found to differ between the two schedules. TCR sequencing covered 233 trial participants: nearly 210 given two doses of AZD1222 and some 25 given two doses of MenACWY control vaccine. Enrollment into the trials was organized by age into subgroups of 18-55, 56-69 and 70-plus years, and those subgroups contained roughly 140, 27 and 60 TCR-sequenced participants, respectively.

The meaning of the sample's time point label: baseline before first vaccination. Vaccinee samples were obtained from the UK trials COV001 and COV002, which included a single-blind randomized controlled phase 2/3 trial of AZD1222 (ChAdOx1 nCoV-19) in healthy adults. Trial participant PBMC samples were collected at day 0 and day 28 after the second dose for TCRbeta chain sequencing. Study-wide conclusions, independent of this receptor: Vaccine-associated CD4 TCRs spanned the whole spike protein, with dominant responses in regions 160-218 and 743-854. Participants were mostly white British, with more females than males. The authors suggested clonal diversity may have been underestimated. Conclusions about previously exposed vaccinees were limited because only a handful of AZD1222 recipients were SARS-CoV-2 seropositive at baseline. The 56-69-year group was small, and its depth increase did not reach significance, likely because of low power. After two AZD1222 doses, both the breadth and the depth of spike-specific TCRs were significantly higher than at day 0 and than in MenACWY recipients. Reportedly, close to half of the unique spike-specific TCRs recognized epitopes lying outside the regions that are mutated in the B.1.351 and B.1.1.7 variants. Because no day 14 peak-response samples were available, repertoires were characterized only after the peak T cell response.

The CDR3 regions of human TCRbeta chains were analyzed by immunosequencing. As for the original processing: TCRs in the repertoires were compared against a reference library of SARS-CoV-2-specific TCRs that had been generated with the MIRA antigen-specificity platform. Breadth was defined as the fraction of unique TCRs that were SARS-CoV-2-associated. Depth was defined as the fraction of total T cells that were SARS-CoV-2-associated. Each spike-specific TCR was assigned to its reactive spike region and to a CD4 or CD8 class using the MIRA data. Log10-transformed breadth and depth values were compared by one-way ANOVA with Sidak's multiple comparisons tests. As stored in TCRdb, this immuneACCESS dataset retains in-frame rearrangements with V and J assigned. A fraction of the clones does not appear; measured against another copy, unresolved V genes explain less than half of the discrepancy, and the remainder lacks a known reason. The V and J calls and clone size are taken from that table; D and trimming were inferred from the DNA. The sample data list tens of thousands of clones, and approximately 88% of these were observed just once. Just under 2% of the sample rests with the top ten.

The sequence came from an adult in good health. The chain couples TRBV7-8 to TRBJ2-7, with 7 junctional bases fitting TRBD1. This specimen consisted of peripheral blood, obtained on day 0 of AZD1222 vaccination. The CDR3 protein: CASSSLRQGSYEQYF. The DNA is TGTGCCAGCAGCTCCCTCCGACAGGGTTCATACGAGCAGTACTTC.